What follows are 26 T cell receptor beta chains derived from one specimen sequenced in a study of blood T cells in healthy people across ages. Primed by a sample-barcoded 5' primer and a J-beta primer mix, a second PCR proceeded for 7 to 11 cycles. One entry per CDR3 protein results from TCRdb running MiXCR on the 5' RACE reads. The sample includes 750,000 to 1,000,000 distinct CDR3 sequences, about 28% seen only once; the top ten take 10%. Separately, the same data were catalogued under a study of T cells of mothers and their children.

Sequencing input: blood. These receptors all stem from a woman in her forties in good health.

This clonotype was recorded at least ten times. The chain recombines TRBV10-3 with TRBJ1-2; no definite D call. CDR1 and CDR2 from the germline V gene are ENHRY and SYGVKD. V lost 7 bases and J lost 4, with 16 bases in between. The CDR3 has 14 residues. The CDR3 DNA follows: TGTGCCATCAAGCCACCCTTGGAAGCCTATGGCTACACCTTC. This encodes CAIKPPLEAYGYTF.

This clonotype was seen many times. J is TRBJ2-7 and V is TRBV6-1; perhaps TRBD2 as D (8 bases). Germline loops: CDR1 MNHNS, CDR2 SASEGT. With 2 bases removed from V and 4 bases from J, the gap between germline ends came to 18 bases. CDR3 length: 16 amino acids. CDR3 sequence (DNA): TGTGCCAGCAGTGAAAGCGGGGGACAGATACGTTACGAGCAGTACTTC. This gives the protein CASSESGGQIRYEQYF.

This clonotype was counted many times. The chain employs TRBV5-1 and TRBJ2-1, with 11 bases matching TRBD1. The CDR3 runs 14 residues. V was clipped by 6 bases and J by 6 bases; unmatched bases: 5. Looked up from germline, CDR1 is SGHRS and CDR2 is YFSETQ. CDR3 coding DNA: TGCGCCAGCAAAACCGGGACAGGGGGCAATGAGCAGTTCTTC. The encoded protein is CASKTGTGGNEQFF.

This sequence joins TRBV7-9 and TRBJ2-3; the D is unclear. Germline-derived CDR1 and CDR2 are SEHNR and FQNEAQ (reference sequence). The CDR3 sequence is 15 residues long. Trimming shortened V by 7 bases and J by 2 bases, and 16 bases separated the two germline ends. The CDR3 spells CASTLAGSPTDTQYF. DNA of the CDR3: TGTGCCAGCACCCTCGCTGGAAGCCCCACAGATACGCAGTATTTT.

V and J are TRBV4-2 and TRBJ2-5; TRBD2 matches 8 bases. This CDR3 spans 17 amino acids. Germline CDR1 is LGHNA and CDR2 is YNFKEQ. V lost 0 bases, J lost 5 bases, and 11 bases stayed unmatched. The CDR3 nucleotides read TGTGCCAGCAGCCAAGAGGGGAAGCGGGGGCCTGGGGAGACCCAGTACTTC. Its translation: CASSQEGKRGPGETQYF.

This chain connects TRBV2 to TRBJ2-2; 7 nucleotides match TRBD2. V shed 1 base and J 4 bases; nucleotides not matched to a gene: 6. Per germline, CDR1 SNHLY and CDR2 FYNNEI. The length of the CDR3 is 16 residues. CDR3 sequence (DNA): TGTGCCAGCAGTGAAGTCGCTAGCGGAGCCACCGGGGAGCTGTTTTTT. It is translated as CASSEVASGATGELFF.

The chain recombines TRBV4-1 with TRBJ2-7; the match to TRBD1 covers 7 bases. This CDR3 contains 16 residues. Germline-derived CDR1 and CDR2 are MGHRA and YSYEKL. V shed 4 bases and J 2 bases; nucleotides not matched to a gene: 11. CDR3 loop: CASSRATGTETYEQYF. In DNA, the CDR3 is TGCGCCAGCAGCCGAGCGACAGGGACGGAAACCTACGAGCAGTACTTC.

The chain recombines TRBV2 with TRBJ2-7; a possible D gene is TRBD1 (8 bases). The CDR3 totals 13 residues. CDR1 and CDR2 (germline): SNHLY, FYNNEI. Trimming removed 7 bases from V and 0 bases from J, with 10 bases in between. The CDR3 DNA is TGTGCCAGCAACAGGGGGGGCTCCTACGAGCAGTACTTC. Its translation: CASNRGGSYEQYF.

This clonotype was detected many times. The CDR3 DNA reads TGTGCCAGCAGCACCTTTCTAGTGGACCAAGAGACCCAGTACTTC. Amino acids: CASSTFLVDQETQYF. The rearrangement uses TRBV11-2 and TRBJ2-5; unclear D gene. The V gene's germline CDR1 is SGHAT and CDR2 FQNNGV. The CDR3 runs 15 residues. The V end was cut by 5 bases, the J end by 0 bases, with 13 bases between. Using reference TRBV11-2 and TRBJ2-5 for the parts outside the CDR3, the full variable domain is EAGVAQSPRYKIIEKRQSVAFWCNPISGHATLYWYQQILGQGPKLLIQFQNNGVVDDSQLPKDRFSAERLKGVDSTLKIQPAKLEDSAVYLCASSTFLVDQETQYFGPGTRLLVL.

The chain recombines TRBV20-1 with TRBJ2-3, with 7 bases identical to TRBD1. The CDR3 has 14 amino acids. Germline V CDR1 and CDR2: DFQATT, SNEGSKA (reference sequence). V dropped 5 bases and J dropped 5; count of bases not matched to a gene: 10. CDR3 DNA: TGCAGTGCTGATAACAGGGGAGCAAAAGATACGCAGTATTTT. This codes for CSADNRGAKDTQYF.

Concerning this clonotype itself: The germline gene is not matched at one end of the junction; a read error may be the cause. The chain joins TRBV4-1 to TRBJ1-2, with D maybe TRBD1 (6 bases). The CDR3 covers 16 residues. Germline CDR1 and CDR2: MGHRA and YSYEKL. Here the CDR3 reads CACSQDGGPTNYGYTF. CDR3 nucleotide sequence: TGCGCCTGCAGCCAAGATGGGGGGCCGACAAACTATGGCTACACCTTC.

This clonotype was detected only a few times. V usage is TRBV20-1 and J usage is TRBJ1-2; the match to TRBD1 covers 8 bases. The CDR3 is 14 residues long. The germline gives CDR1 DFQATT, CDR2 SNEGSKA (reference sequence). Trimming took 2 bases from V and 5 from J; bases not matched to a gene: 7. The CDR3 here is CSARTRTGTYGYTF. CDR3 DNA: TGCAGTGCTAGAACCAGGACAGGGACTTATGGCTACACCTTC.

The V call is TRBV20-1, the J call TRBJ2-7; 8 bases fit TRBD2. The germline V gene has CDR1 DFQATT and CDR2 SNEGSKA (reference sequence). This CDR3 spans 13 amino acids. V lost 4 bases, J lost 7 bases, and 9 bases stayed unmatched. The CDR3 coding sequence is TGCAGTGCTATCATCACTAGCGGCAATGAGCAGTACTTC. It is translated as CSAIITSGNEQYF.

This chain connects TRBV7-2 to TRBJ2-5, with TRBD2 matching over 12 bases. After removal of 5 bases from V and 13 bases from J, the junction contained 11 bases not matched to a gene. The CDR3 is made up of 14 amino acids. The germline V gene has CDR1 SGHTA and CDR2 FQGNSA. CDR3: CASSPGLAGPERYF. CDR3 coding DNA: TGTGCCAGCAGCCCCGGACTAGCGGGGCCCGAGCGGTACTTC. Supplemented by reference TRBV7-2 and TRBJ2-5, the full variable domain reads GAGVSQSPSNKVTEKGKDVELRCDPISGHTALYWYRQSLGQGLEFLIYFQGNSAPDKSGLPSDRFSAERTGGSVSTLTIQRTQQEDSAVYLCASSPGLAGPERYFGPGTRLLVL.

A note on this clonotype: A much larger clonotype is one base distant, so this may be a read error. The chain's CDR3 is CSALGQGDQTQFF. The CDR3 nucleotides are TGCAGCGCGCTGGGACAGGGGGACCAGACCCAGTTCTTC. V usage is TRBV29-1 and J usage is TRBJ2-1, with 11 bases matching TRBD1. V dropped 7 bases and J dropped 13; count of bases not matched to a gene: 12. CDR3 length: 13 residues. Germline V gene data show CDR1 as SQVTM and CDR2 as ANQGSEA.

This clonotype has a handful of counts. The V call is TRBV2, the J call TRBJ1-4; no definite D call. The CDR3 is 14 amino acids. Germline CDR1 reads SNHLY; CDR2 reads FYNNEI. The V and J ends lost 7 bases and 0 bases respectively, with 9 bases between them. The CDR3 loop is CASKSSATNEKLFF. The CDR3 DNA is TGTGCCAGCAAGTCGTCCGCAACTAATGAAAAACTGTTTTTT.

The chain links TRBV10-3 to TRBJ2-7; 8 nucleotides agree with TRBD1. The CDR3 loop spans 14 amino acids. With 1 base clipped from V and 4 bases from J, the junction kept 3 bases outside the gene matches. Germline-derived CDR1 and CDR2 are ENHRY and SYGVKD. The CDR3: CAISEFQGAYEQYF. The DNA of the CDR3 is TGTGCCATCAGTGAGTTTCAGGGGGCGTACGAGCAGTACTTC.

Regarding this clonotype: Given a much more abundant clone one base away, this may be a read error. The rearrangement joins TRBV28 to TRBJ2-1; D may correspond to TRBD1 or TRBD2 (6 bases each). CDR3 length: 14 residues. The germline gives CDR1 MDHEN, CDR2 SYDVKM. The ends were cut back, 10 bases at V and 10 bases at J, with 23 bases in the middle. The CDR3 reads CATVYGGLGYEQFF. The CDR3 nucleotides are TGTGCCACAGTTTATGGGGGGCTAGGATACGAGCAGTTCTTC.

This clonotype was counted at least ten times. This chain links TRBV7-9 with TRBJ2-5, with D hard to call. This CDR3 has 15 residues. Germline V CDR1 and CDR2: SEHNR, FQNEAQ (reference sequence). The V and J ends lost 7 bases and 0 bases respectively, with 15 bases between them. The chain's CDR3 is CASTPYGENQETQYF. Here the CDR3 DNA reads TGTGCCAGCACCCCGTACGGAGAGAACCAAGAGACCCAGTACTTC.

In this sample, this clonotype turned up many times. The chain is built from TRBV7-6 and TRBJ2-7; D remains unclear. The V gene lost 2 bases and the J gene lost 2 bases, with 19 bases spanning the gap. Germline V gene lookup returns CDR1 SGHVS and CDR2 FNYEAQ. The CDR3 is 17 residues long. The CDR3 DNA reads TGTGCCAGCAGCTTACTCTCGGGTGACTCACCAACCTACGAGCAGTACTTC. Protein product: CASSLLSGDSPTYEQYF.

This clonotype has just a few counts. V usage is TRBV7-3 and J usage is TRBJ2-1; TRBD2 matches 8 bases. This CDR3 comprises 15 residues. Germline-derived CDR1 and CDR2 are SGHTA and FQGTGA. After removal of 1 base from V and 11 bases from J, the junction contained 10 bases not matched to a gene. Here the CDR3 reads CASSLSGGSAVKQFF. The CDR3 coding sequence is TGTGCCAGCAGCTTAAGCGGGGGGTCCGCGGTTAAGCAGTTCTTC. Complete variable domain (other parts from reference TRBV7-3 and TRBJ2-1): GAGVSQTPSNKVTEKGKYVELRCDPISGHTALYWYRQSLGQGPEFLIYFQGTGAADDSGLPNDRFFAVRPEGSVSTLKIQRTERGDSAVYLCASSLSGGSAVKQFFGPGTRLTVL.

The chain couples TRBV9 to TRBJ1-5, with TRBD1 as a possible D gene (5 bases). The CDR3 totals 15 residues. Germline CDR1 SGDLS, CDR2 YYNGEE. V lost 1 base, J lost 3 bases, and 11 bases lay in between. The CDR3 here is CASSVRGEANQPQHF. The CDR3 nucleotides read TGTGCCAGCAGCGTAAGAGGGGAGGCCAATCAGCCCCAGCATTTT. Variable domain in full (rest from reference TRBV9 and TRBJ1-5): DSGVTQTPKHLITATGQRVTLRCSPRSGDLSVYWYQQSLDQGLQFLIQYYNGEERAKGNILERFSAQQFPDLHSELNLSSLELGDSALYFCASSVRGEANQPQHFGDGTRLSIL.

This chain uses TRBV20-1 with TRBJ2-7, with 9 bases matching TRBD2. Germline assignment: CDR1 DFQATT and CDR2 SNEGSKA (reference sequence). The V segment lost 3 bases and the J segment 6 bases; nucleotides outside the gene matches: 9. The CDR3 sequence is 14 residues long. The CDR3 nucleotides are TGCAGTGCTAGGTCCCAGCGGGGGGTTGGCGAGCAGTACTTC. This encodes CSARSQRGVGEQYF.

V and J are TRBV9 and TRBJ1-1; 7 bases map to TRBD1. Germline V gives CDR1 SGDLS, CDR2 YYNGEE. V was pared by 0 bases and J by 6 bases, with 8 bases of the junction left unmatched. The CDR3 has 15 amino acids. CDR3 loop: CASSVVVGGISEAFF. Here the CDR3 DNA reads TGTGCCAGCAGCGTAGTGGTAGGGGGCATCTCTGAAGCTTTCTTT. Looking up the rest from reference TRBV9 and TRBJ1-1 gives the full variable domain: DSGVTQTPKHLITATGQRVTLRCSPRSGDLSVYWYQQSLDQGLQFLIQYYNGEERAKGNILERFSAQQFPDLHSELNLSSLELGDSALYFCASSVVVGGISEAFFGQGTRLTVV.

With regard to this clonotype: A much larger clone is a single base away; this may be a read error. The chain carries TRBV4-3 and TRBJ2-5; D may be TRBD1 or TRBD2 (5 bases each). The CDR3 is 17 residues long. Deletions cut 4 bases from V and 1 base from J, with 19 bases between. The germline CDR1 and CDR2 sequences are LGHNA and YSLEER. The CDR3 DNA reads TGCGCCAGCAGCCGGCGGGCGACAGAGCTTCTCCAAGAGACCCAGTACTTC. Protein product: CASSRRATELLQETQYF.

Of note for this clonotype: One end of the junction does not line up with germline, which may come from a read error. The chain recombines TRBV9 with TRBJ1-2; D not certain. CDR3 length: 13 amino acids. Germline values: CDR1 SGDLS, CDR2 YYNGEE. DNA of the CDR3: TGTGCCAGCAGCGTAGATAAAAACTTTGGCTACACCTTC. Translated, it gives CASSVDKNFGYTF.